A selection of T cell receptor beta chains follows, all from one sample in a study of blood T cell repertoires in COVID-19. Profiling relied on immunoSEQ multiplex PCR, and the TCRdb table lists in-frame clones only, not all of them. The sample holds 85,000 to 95,000 clones, around 90% seen once. Sequencing input: peripheral blood. These receptors were collected from a man aged 60-69 years with COVID-19, enrolled during active disease. CDR3s include the opening cysteine and the closing phenylalanine or tryptophan. Fields, in order: V gene, J gene, D gene, clone size, CDR3 protein, CDR3 DNA. A D gene is named only where the DNA matches it firmly. Clone size, where shown, is once, few, many, or a class for clones that have expanded.

>TRBV7-9|TRBJ1-1|NA|NA
CASSLIEQSEAFF
TGTGCCAGCAGCTTAATTGAACAGAGTGAAGCTTTCTTT
>TRBV9|TRBJ1-4|NA|NA
CASSPQGEEEKLFF
TGTGCCAGCAGCCCACAGGGAGAGGAGGAAAAACTGTTTTTT
>TRBV7-2|TRBJ2-7|TRBD2|NA
CASSPLAENYEQYF
TGTGCCAGCAGCCCACTAGCGGAGAACTACGAGCAGTACTTC
>TRBV7-3|TRBJ2-1|NA|NA
CASSLWASSYNEQFF
TGTGCCAGCAGCTTATGGGCCTCATCCTACAATGAGCAGTTCTTC
>TRBV5-1|TRBJ2-7|TRBD1|NA
CASSLTSGTGTYEQYF
TGCGCCAGCAGCTTGACCTCCGGGACAGGGACCTACGAGCAGTACTTC
>TRBV19|TRBJ1-3|NA|NA
CASSTIRTDGNTIYF
TGTGCCAGTAGTACAATAAGGACAGACGGAAACACCATATATTTT
>TRBV6-2/TRBV6-3|TRBJ2-3|NA|NA
CASSYTSGDSYTDTQYF
TGTGCCAGCAGTTATACCTCCGGCGACAGCTACACAGATACGCAGTATTTT
>TRBV30|TRBJ2-5|TRBD2|NA
CAWSTGTSGSQTQYF
TGTGCCTGGAGCACCGGGACTAGCGGGAGTCAGACCCAGTACTTC
>TRBV2|TRBJ2-5|NA|NA
CASSEASGGTGQETQYF
TGTGCCAGCAGTGAAGCGTCTGGGGGTACAGGGCAAGAGACCCAGTACTTC
>TRBV2|TRBJ2-5|TRBD2|NA
CASTQLTSGYEETQYF
TGTGCCAGCACTCAACTCACTAGCGGATATGAAGAGACCCAGTACTTC
>TRBV5-1|TRBJ1-1|NA|NA
CASSYSGGTEAFF
TGCGCCAGCAGCTATTCGGGTGGGACTGAAGCTTTCTTT
>TRBV28|TRBJ2-3|TRBD1|NA
CASSSGGQGATDTQYF
TGTGCCAGCAGCTCCGGGGGACAGGGGGCAACAGATACGCAGTATTTT
>TRBV30|TRBJ2-1|NA|NA
CAWSVRDEQFF
TGTGCCTGGAGTGTGAGGGATGAGCAGTTCTTC
>TRBV6-1|TRBJ1-3|NA|NA
CASSERGLGYTIYF
TGTGCCAGCAGTGAAAGGGGTTTAGGGTACACCATATATTTT
>TRBV2|TRBJ2-1|NA|NA
CASSEALVTYNEQFF
TGTGCCAGCAGTGAAGCGCTTGTGACATACAATGAGCAGTTCTTC
>TRBV11-1|TRBJ2-1|TRBD2|NA
CASSRGGNNEQFF
TGTGCCAGCAGCCGCGGGGGGAACAATGAGCAGTTCTTC
>TRBV19|TRBJ2-2|TRBD1|few
CASRLGTGGSGELFF
TGTGCCAGTCGATTAGGGACAGGGGGCTCTGGGGAGCTGTTTTTT
>TRBV5-1|TRBJ2-3|TRBD2|NA
CASSFGTSGYPSTDTQYF
TGCGCCAGCAGCTTCGGGACTAGCGGTTATCCTAGCACAGATACGCAGTATTTT
>TRBV6-5|TRBJ1-4|NA|NA
CALGGLSNEKLFF
TGTGCCTTAGGGGGTCTATCTAATGAAAAACTGTTTTTT
>TRBV5-1|TRBJ2-1|TRBD1|NA
CASSLQTGTGYNEQFF
TGCGCCAGCAGCTTACAAACCGGGACAGGCTACAATGAGCAGTTCTTC
>TRBV5-8|TRBJ2-5|TRBD2|NA
CASSLRTSGSEGTQYF
TGTGCCAGCAGCCTCCGGACTAGCGGGAGCGAAGGGACCCAGTACTTC
>TRBV5-4|TRBJ1-1|TRBD1|NA
CASSSSDRGNTEAFF
TGTGCCAGCAGCTCGTCGGACAGGGGGAACACTGAAGCTTTCTTT
>TRBV18|TRBJ2-5|TRBD1|NA
CASSPQGALETQYF
TGTGCCAGCTCACCACAGGGGGCTCTGGAGACCCAGTACTTC
>TRBV6-5|TRBJ2-7|NA|NA
CASSKYRVDEQYF
TGTGCCAGCAGTAAGTACAGGGTCGACGAGCAGTACTTC
>TRBV4-1|TRBJ2-5|NA|few
CASSATGQETQYF
TGCGCCAGCAGCGCGACGGGGCAAGAGACCCAGTACTTC
>TRBV5-1|TRBJ1-3|NA|once
CASSLETVALSGNTIYF
TGCGCCAGCAGCTTGGAGACAGTCGCCCTGTCTGGAAACACCATATATTTT
>TRBV19|TRBJ2-5|TRBD2|once
CASNVGGLRETQYF
TGTGCCAGTAACGTGGGAGGGCTCAGGGAGACCCAGTACTTC
>TRBV28|TRBJ1-5|TRBD1|NA
CASTLGTGVGQPQHF
TGTGCCAGCACTTTGGGGACAGGGGTTGGTCAGCCCCAGCATTTT
>TRBV3-1/TRBV3-2|TRBJ2-7|NA|NA
CASSQDLGRSYEQYF
TGTGCCAGCAGCCAAGATCTAGGTAGGTCCTACGAGCAGTACTTC
>TRBV5-1|TRBJ1-2|TRBD1|NA
CASSYGQGEGYTF
TGCGCCAGCAGCTACGGACAGGGTGAGGGCTACACCTTC
>TRBV29-1|TRBJ1-1|NA|once
CSVEGRGGAGTEAFF
TGCAGCGTTGAAGGCCGCGGGGGTGCGGGCACTGAAGCTTTCTTT
>TRBV9|TRBJ2-2|NA|NA
CASARRGTPNTGELFF
TGTGCCAGCGCCCGTCGGGGGACCCCGAACACCGGGGAGCTGTTTTTT
>TRBV5-5|TRBJ2-7|TRBD1|NA
CASSSGNRGYEQYF
TGTGCCAGCAGCTCCGGGAACAGGGGCTACGAGCAGTACTTC
>TRBV3-1/TRBV3-2|TRBJ2-2|NA|NA
CASSQVAGELFF
TGTGCCAGCAGCCAAGTAGCCGGGGAGCTGTTTTTT
>TRBV5-4|TRBJ2-3|TRBD2|once
CASSSRAGDTDTQYF
TGTGCCAGCAGCTCGCGAGCGGGAGACACAGATACGCAGTATTTT
>TRBV9|TRBJ2-1|TRBD1|once
CASSGTGGSYNEQFF
TGTGCCAGCAGCGGTACAGGGGGGTCCTACAATGAGCAGTTCTTC
>TRBV9|TRBJ2-1|NA|once
CASSVAPQGSYNEQFF
TGTGCCAGCAGCGTAGCTCCTCAGGGTAGTTACAATGAGCAGTTCTTC
>TRBV6-1|TRBJ2-1|NA|NA
CASSEMRRPFF
TGTGCCAGCAGTGAGATGAGGAGACCGTTCTTC
>TRBV18|TRBJ1-4|NA|once
CASSPRAEANEKLFF
TGTGCCAGCTCACCACGAGCGGAGGCTAATGAAAAACTGTTTTTT
>TRBV11-2|TRBJ1-3|NA|once
CASSPQGIAGNTIYF
TGTGCCAGCAGCCCCCAGGGGATTGCTGGAAACACCATATATTTT
>TRBV6-2/TRBV6-3|TRBJ2-1|NA|NA
CASSYQVDNEQFF
TGTGCCAGCAGTTACCAGGTAGACAATGAGCAGTTCTTC
>TRBV6-5|TRBJ2-7|TRBD1|NA
CASRDRGSYEQYF
TGTGCCAGCAGGGACAGGGGGTCCTACGAGCAGTACTTC
>TRBV19|TRBJ2-7|TRBD1|NA
CASRSGQGIGYEQYF
TGTGCCAGTAGATCTGGACAGGGCATCGGCTACGAGCAGTACTTC
>TRBV3-1/TRBV3-2|TRBJ1-1|NA|NA
CASSQDLIYSEAFF
TGTGCCAGCAGCCAAGATCTGATTTACTCTGAAGCTTTCTTT
>TRBV12-3/TRBV12-4|TRBJ1-2|NA|NA
CASSTTASYGYTF
TGTGCCAGCAGTACGACAGCTTCCTATGGCTACACCTTC
>TRBV3-1/TRBV3-2|TRBJ1-2|TRBD1|once
CASSAGRTGGGYGYTF
TGTGCCAGCAGCGCAGGAAGGACAGGGGGAGGCTATGGCTACACCTTC
>TRBV19|TRBJ2-2|TRBD1|once
CASSARGLGTGELFF
TGTGCCAGTAGTGCCAGGGGGCTGGGCACCGGGGAGCTGTTTTTT
>TRBV5-1|TRBJ1-2|NA|NA
CASSLDRANYGYTF
TGCGCCAGCAGCTTGGACAGGGCCAACTATGGCTACACCTTC
>TRBV11-3|TRBJ2-5|TRBD1|NA
CASSLRQGAETQYF
TGTGCCAGCAGCTTACGACAGGGGGCAGAGACCCAGTACTTC
>TRBV6-5|TRBJ1-2|NA|NA
CASRLQGGGYTF
TGTGCCAGCAGGTTGCAGGGTGGGGGCTACACCTTC
>TRBV7-3|TRBJ2-7|NA|NA
CASSPGQISYEQYF
TGTGCCAGCAGCCCCGGACAGATCTCCTACGAGCAGTACTTC
>TRBV5-1|TRBJ2-7|TRBD2|NA
CASSSVLAGGNEQYF
TGCGCCAGCAGCTCTGTCCTAGCGGGAGGGAACGAGCAGTACTTC
>TRBV30|TRBJ1-1|NA|NA
CAWSPGRRNTEAFF
TGTGCCTGGAGTCCAGGTAGAAGGAACACTGAAGCTTTCTTT
>TRBV28|TRBJ1-5|TRBD1|NA
CASSSLPGTGPNQPQHF
TGTGCCAGCAGTTCTCTCCCCGGGACAGGGCCCAATCAGCCCCAGCATTTT
>TRBV20-1|TRBJ2-1|NA|NA
CSASLEASEQFF
TGCAGTGCTAGTCTTGAGGCTTCCGAGCAGTTCTTC
>TRBV30|TRBJ2-1|NA|NA
CAWNYGTTYEQFF
TGTGCCTGGAACTACGGGACAACATACGAGCAGTTCTTC
>TRBV24-1|TRBJ2-5|NA|NA
CATSAGHPQETQYF
TGTGCCACCAGTGCTGGACATCCTCAAGAGACCCAGTACTTC